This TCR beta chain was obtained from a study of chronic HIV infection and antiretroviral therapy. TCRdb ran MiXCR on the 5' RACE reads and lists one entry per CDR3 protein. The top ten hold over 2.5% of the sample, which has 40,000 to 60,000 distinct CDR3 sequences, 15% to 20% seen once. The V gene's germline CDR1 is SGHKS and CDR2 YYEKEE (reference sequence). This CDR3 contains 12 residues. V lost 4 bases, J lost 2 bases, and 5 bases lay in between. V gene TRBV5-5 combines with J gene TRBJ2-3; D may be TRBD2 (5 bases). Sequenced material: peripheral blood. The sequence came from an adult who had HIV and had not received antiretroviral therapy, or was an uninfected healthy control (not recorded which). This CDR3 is CASSRDTDTQYF. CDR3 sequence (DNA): TGTGCCAGCAGCCGGGACACAGATACGCAGTATTTT.